This entry features one T cell receptor (beta chain) sequence. The data are from a study of blood T cell repertoires in COVID-19. Study-wide context: Collection of acute and convalescent COVID-19 samples took place in the United States, Italy and Spain.

Germline V CDR1 and CDR2: SGHTS, YDEGEE. This CDR3 contains 14 residues. V lost 7 bases to trimming and J lost 4 bases, with 17 bases between them. The data were produced by immunoSEQ multiplex PCR, yet TCRdb's version contains in-frame clones alone and is incomplete. The sample consists of around 220,000 clones, approximately 78% of them appearing once. The V gene is TRBV5-8, the J gene TRBJ2-5; the D gene is possibly TRBD2 (6 bases). Input material: peripheral blood. This TCR was recovered from a woman of 80 years or more with COVID-19, enrolled during active disease. CDR3 sequence: CASSSGEGVETQYF. CDR3 nucleotides: TGTGCCAGCTCTTCGGGAGAGGGAGTAGAGACCCAGTACTTC.